Given below is one TCR beta chain in context. These data originate in a study of Graves' ophthalmopathy and Graves' hyperthyroidism. V shed 2 bases, J shed 7 bases, and the junction held 5 bases outside the gene matches. In germline, CDR1 is MNHNY, CDR2 SVGAGI (reference sequence). The CDR3 loop spans 15 amino acids. RNA transcripts yielded amplified TCR beta CDR3 regions. The first round was an RT-PCR with HTBI primers, and the second round was a multiplex PCR. TCRdb recomputed calls from the multiplex PCR reads with MiXCR, one row per CDR3 protein. The data contain 500,000 to 800,000 distinct CDR3 sequences, over 40% of them singletons.

The sequenced sample consisted of peripheral blood. This clonotype was sampled from an adult man with Graves' ophthalmopathy. The chain combines TRBV6-6 with TRBJ1-6, with 7 positions matching TRBD1. The CDR3 DNA sequence: TGTGCCAGCAGTTACCTGGGACAGTCCAATTCACCCCTCCACTTT. Amino acids: CASSYLGQSNSPLHF.